Each of the 17 T cell receptor beta chains below was sequenced from the same sample in a study of T cells in Graves' hyperthyroidism and ophthalmopathy. Amplification of TCR beta CDR3 regions was performed using RNA transcripts as template. Carried out on the TCR CDR3, a first-round RT-PCR used the HTBI primer set. From the multiplex PCR reads, TCRdb called clonotypes with MiXCR, one entry per CDR3 protein. This sample carries 500,000 to 750,000 distinct CDR3 sequences, 12% to 15% of them seen once, and the ten largest clones take less than 9%. Sequencing was carried out using blood. All receptors derive from a woman in her late teens or twenties with Graves' ophthalmopathy.

This clonotype was detected a few times. This chain links TRBV9 with TRBJ1-1; 7 bases match TRBD1. V was pared by 4 bases and J by 0 bases, with 9 bases of the junction left unmatched. The CDR3 length is 16 residues. Germline V CDR1 and CDR2: SGDLS, YYNGEE. The CDR3 DNA sequence: TGTGCCAGCAGCCCCAGGGGGGGGATCTTGAACACTGAAGCTTTCTTT. This encodes CASSPRGGILNTEAFF.

This clonotype was observed at least ten times. V gene TRBV20-1 combines with J gene TRBJ2-1; 9 nucleotides line up with TRBD2. CDR1 is DFQATT, CDR2 SNEGSKA, per germline (reference sequence). Trimming took 7 bases from V and 7 from J; bases not matched to a gene: 17. The CDR3 covers 16 residues. CDR3 sequence: CSVNRDSAGGPNEQFF. In DNA form, the CDR3 reads TGCAGTGTCAATCGAGACTCGGCGGGAGGGCCGAATGAGCAGTTCTTC.

This clonotype has only a few counts. The DNA of the CDR3 is TGCGCCAGCAGCCAATCTAGTGGCCCCACAGATACGCAGTATTTT. Amino acids: CASSQSSGPTDTQYF. The chain combines TRBV4-3 with TRBJ2-3; D remains ambiguous. The CDR3 length is 15 residues. Looked up from germline, CDR1 is LGHNA and CDR2 is YSLEER. Trimming stripped 2 bases from V and 2 bases from J, with 11 bases between.

This clonotype was picked up many times. This chain uses TRBV5-8 with TRBJ1-4; 8 bases fit TRBD1. Unmatched junction bases numbered 6, after V lost 2 bases and J lost 6 bases. The CDR3 is 15 residues long. CDR1 is SGHTS, CDR2 YDEGEE, per germline. The CDR3 loop is CASSFGDRTDEKLFF. CDR3 DNA sequence: TGTGCCAGCAGCTTTGGGGACAGGACGGATGAAAAACTGTTTTTT. The entire variable domain, with the rest obtained from reference TRBV5-8 and TRBJ1-4, is as follows: EAGVTQSPTHLIKTRGQQATLRCSPISGHTSVYWYQQALGLGLQFLLWYDEGEERNRGNFPPRFSGRQFPNYSSELNVNALELEDSALYLCASSFGDRTDEKLFFGSGTQLSVL.

As regards this clonotype: An end of the junction differs from the germline gene, which may be a read error. This rearrangement joins TRBV7-6 to TRBJ2-1; TRBD2 agrees at 14 bases. The CDR3 has 17 residues. Germline loops: CDR1 SGHVS, CDR2 FNYEAQ. CDR3 region: CASSLVGTSGSYSEQFF. The CDR3 nucleotides are TGTGCCAGCAGCTTAGTCGGGACTAGCGGGAGTTACAGTGAGCAGTTCTTC.

The V and J genes are TRBV20-1 and TRBJ2-2; tentatively, D is TRBD1 or TRBD2 (5 bases each). The CDR3 totals 15 residues. Trimming removed 1 base at V and 6 bases at J, with 15 bases between. Germline values: CDR1 DFQATT, CDR2 SNEGSKA (reference sequence). CDR3 sequence: CSARGGAGWSGELFF. The CDR3 nucleotides read TGCAGTGCTAGAGGAGGGGCAGGATGGTCCGGGGAGCTGTTTTTT.

The chain links TRBV7-6 to TRBJ1-5, with D unresolved. The V end lost 3 bases, the J end lost 3 bases, and 6 bases lay between the germline ends. Germline V gene lookup returns CDR1 SGHVS and CDR2 FNYEAQ. The CDR3 consists of 13 residues. The chain's CDR3 is CASSFGYNQPQHF. For the CDR3, the DNA is TGTGCCAGCAGCTTCGGCTACAATCAGCCCCAGCATTTT.

The CDR3 DNA follows: TGCAGTGCACTTCTCCGGGACACTAACTATGGCTACACCTTC. Translating it yields CSALLRDTNYGYTF. The chain carries TRBV20-1 and TRBJ1-2; a weak D match, TRBD1 (6 bases). The V and J ends lost 6 bases and 0 bases respectively, with 14 bases between them. The CDR3 covers 14 residues. CDR1 is DFQATT, CDR2 SNEGSKA, per germline (reference sequence).

The rearrangement uses TRBV7-4 and TRBJ2-7; 8 positions agree with TRBD1. CDR1 is SGHVT and CDR2 is SQSDAQ in the germline V gene. V lost 1 base to trimming and J lost 2 bases; unmatched junction nucleotides: 7. The CDR3 has 16 residues. CDR3 protein: CASSLVMAGGPYEQYF. The DNA of the CDR3 is TGTGCCAGCAGCTTAGTTATGGCAGGGGGCCCCTACGAGCAGTACTTC.

This chain joins TRBV19 and TRBJ2-1, with 8 bases that match TRBD1. V lost 2 bases and J lost 0; bases outside the gene matches: 9. Germline V gives CDR1 LNHDA, CDR2 SQIVND (reference sequence). The CDR3 length is 18 residues. CDR3 sequence (DNA): TGTGCCAGTAGTATAAACCCCGGGACAGGTATCTCCTACAATGAGCAGTTCTTC. Residues: CASSINPGTGISYNEQFF.

This clonotype showed up just a few times. A read error may explain this, as a much larger clone is one base away. The V and J genes are TRBV7-9 and TRBJ2-1; 9 nucleotides agree with TRBD2. The CDR3 has 15 residues. The V gene's germline CDR1 is SEHNR and CDR2 FQNEAQ (reference sequence). The CDR3 reads CASSLMREGRSEQSF. CDR3 nucleotides: TGTGCCAGCAGCTTGATGCGGGAGGGTCGCAGTGAGCAGTCCTTC.

The rearrangement uses TRBV3-1 and TRBJ2-7; D is perhaps TRBD1 or TRBD2 (5 bases each). Germline V gene sequence: CDR1 LGHDT, CDR2 YNNKEL (reference sequence). Trimming shortened V by 1 base and J by 2 bases, and 9 bases separated the two germline ends. The CDR3 contains 14 residues. CDR3 region: CASSQVPGPYEQYF. The CDR3 nucleotides are TGTGCCAGCAGCCAAGTCCCGGGGCCCTACGAGCAGTACTTC.

This clonotype was observed at least ten times. DNA of the CDR3: TGTGCCACCAGCAGAGATTCGGCGGGCCACTACGAGCAGTACTTC. It is translated as CATSRDSAGHYEQYF. The genes are TRBV15 and TRBJ2-7; a possible D gene is TRBD2 (5 bases). The V and J ends lost 0 bases and 3 bases respectively, with 12 bases between them. Germline V gene lookup returns CDR1 LNHNV and CDR2 YYDKDF (reference sequence). The CDR3 is 15 residues long.

At least ten counts were recorded for this clonotype. This sequence joins TRBV7-9 and TRBJ2-7; 10 positions match TRBD1. The CDR3 extends over 15 amino acids. J gave up 0 bases and V 5 bases, and 4 bases lay outside the gene matches. The germline V gene has CDR1 SEHNR and CDR2 FQNEAQ (reference sequence). This CDR3 is CASSIRDRGSYEQYF. For the CDR3, the DNA is TGTGCCAGCAGCATCCGGGACAGGGGCTCCTACGAGCAGTACTTC.

This clonotype has at least ten counts. CDR3 DNA: TGTGCCTGGAGCAACAGGGGGGGTCAGCCCCAGCATTTT. Translating it yields CAWSNRGGQPQHF. The chain uses TRBV30 and TRBJ1-5, with TRBD1 matching 8 bases. The ends lost 3 bases at V and 6 bases at J; junction bases unmatched: 4. CDR3 length: 13 amino acids. Germline-derived CDR1 and CDR2 are GTSNPN and SVGIG (reference sequence).

Only a few counts were recorded for this clonotype. This sequence joins TRBV11-3 and TRBJ2-3; 14 positions agree with TRBD2. Germline V gives CDR1 SGHNT, CDR2 YENEEA. Trimming at V came to 4 bases and at J to 4 bases, leaving 7 bases not matched to a gene. The CDR3 has 17 residues. This CDR3 reads CASSSAGLAGGADTQYF. CDR3 sequence (DNA): TGTGCCAGCAGCTCGGCCGGACTAGCGGGAGGTGCAGATACGCAGTATTTT.

This chain joins TRBV19 and TRBJ1-5; D uncertain. CDR3 length: 13 residues. In germline, CDR1 is LNHDA, CDR2 SQIVND (reference sequence). V shed 7 bases and J shed 0 bases, with 7 bases lying between them. Written as DNA, the CDR3 is TGTGCCAGTAACGGGCTTAGCAATCAGCCCCAGCATTTT. Encoded protein: CASNGLSNQPQHF.